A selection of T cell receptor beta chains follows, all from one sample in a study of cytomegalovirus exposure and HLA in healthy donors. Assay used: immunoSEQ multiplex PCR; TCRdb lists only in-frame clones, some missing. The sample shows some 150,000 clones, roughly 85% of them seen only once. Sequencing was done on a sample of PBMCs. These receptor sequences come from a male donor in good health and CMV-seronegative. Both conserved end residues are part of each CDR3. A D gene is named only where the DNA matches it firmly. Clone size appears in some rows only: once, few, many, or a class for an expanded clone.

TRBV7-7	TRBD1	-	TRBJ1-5	CASSLQTGTGGNLGNQPQHF	TGTGCTAGCAGCTTACAGACCGGGACAGGGGGCAACCTGGGCAATCAGCCCCAGCATTTT
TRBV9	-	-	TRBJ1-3	CASSVAGFSGNTIYF	TGTGCCAGCAGCGTAGCCGGGTTCTCTGGAAACACCATATATTTT
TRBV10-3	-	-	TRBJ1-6	CAISEEGGRSSPLHF	TGTGCCATCAGTGAAGAGGGCGGAAGGAGTTCACCCCTCCACTTT
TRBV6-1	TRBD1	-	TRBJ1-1	CASRGQGEAFF	TGTGCCAGCAGAGGACAGGGTGAAGCTTTCTTT
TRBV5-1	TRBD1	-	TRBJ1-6	CASSLETGGRNSPLHF	TGCGCCAGCAGCTTGGAGACAGGGGGCCGAAATTCACCCCTCCACTTT
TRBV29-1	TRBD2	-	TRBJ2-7	CSGGAGGPSYEQYF	TGCAGCGGGGGAGCGGGAGGGCCCTCCTACGAGCAGTACTTC
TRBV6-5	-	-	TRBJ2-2	CASSSGLNTGELFF	TGTGCCAGCAGTTCCGGACTAAACACCGGGGAGCTGTTTTTT
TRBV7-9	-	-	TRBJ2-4	CASSLGFGRQNIQYF	TGTGCCAGCAGCCTCGGTTTTGGCAGGCAAAACATTCAGTACTTC
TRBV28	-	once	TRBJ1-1	CAHQPGWNTEAFF	TGTGCCCACCAGCCAGGGTGGAACACTGAAGCTTTCTTT
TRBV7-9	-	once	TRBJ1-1	CASSDKVRREEGTEAFF	TGTGCCAGCAGCGATAAGGTCCGAAGAGAGGAGGGCACTGAAGCTTTCTTT
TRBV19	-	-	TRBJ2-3	CASSIWGPRTDTQYF	TGTGCCAGTAGTATTTGGGGGCCCCGCACAGATACGCAGTATTTT
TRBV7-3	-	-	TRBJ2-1	CASSPQPGSYNEQFF	TGTGCCAGCAGCCCCCAGCCGGGCTCCTACAATGAGCAGTTCTTC
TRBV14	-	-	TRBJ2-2	CASSQGTGAGELFF	TGTGCCAGCAGCCAAGGAACGGGAGCCGGGGAGCTGTTTTTT